This record covers a single T cell receptor beta chain. Its matching antigen is unknown. This PCR relied on a set of 60 Vbeta primers and 13 Jbeta primers. The data were produced by immunoSEQ multiplex PCR, yet TCRdb's version contains in-frame clones alone and is incomplete. The table shows some 200,000 clones, with around 83% occurring only once. The sample comes from a study of cytomegalovirus exposure and HLA in healthy donors. J lost 5 bases, V lost 4 bases, and 6 bases had no gene match. CDR1 is WNHNN, CDR2 SYGVQD, per germline (reference sequence). The CDR3 spans 14 residues. Overall study findings and caveats: Some public TCRs appeared in many individuals, while most sequences were rare. As confirmed in vitro, three CMV-associated chains were specific for CMV antigens.

Donors consisted of healthy bone marrow donors. Sequencing was performed on PBMCs. The clonotype was recovered from a woman in her 40s in good health and CMV-seronegative. This sequence joins TRBV10-1 and TRBJ2-5, with 8 bases that match TRBD1. CDR3 DNA: TGCGCCAGCAGTGGGACAGGGAGAGGGGAGACCCAGTACTTC. Translated: CASSGTGRGETQYF.